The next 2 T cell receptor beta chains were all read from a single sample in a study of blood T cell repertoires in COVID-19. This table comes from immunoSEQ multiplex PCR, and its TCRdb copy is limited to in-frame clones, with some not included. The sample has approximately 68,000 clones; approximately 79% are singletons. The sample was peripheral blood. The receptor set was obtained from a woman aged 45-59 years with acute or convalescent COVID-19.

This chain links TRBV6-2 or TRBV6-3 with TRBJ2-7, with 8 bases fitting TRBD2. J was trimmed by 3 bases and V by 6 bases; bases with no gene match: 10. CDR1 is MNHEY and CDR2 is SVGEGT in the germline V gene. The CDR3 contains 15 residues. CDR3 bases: TGTGCCAGCAGCTCCGGACTAGCTGTCGTCTACGAGCAGTACTTC. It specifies CASSSGLAVVYEQYF.

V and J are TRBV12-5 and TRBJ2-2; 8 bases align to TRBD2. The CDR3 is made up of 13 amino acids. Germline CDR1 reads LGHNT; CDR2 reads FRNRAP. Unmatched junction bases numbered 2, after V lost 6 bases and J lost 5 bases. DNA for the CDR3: TGTGCTAGTGGGACTAGCGTGACCGGGGAGCTGTTTTTT. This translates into CASGTSVTGELFF.